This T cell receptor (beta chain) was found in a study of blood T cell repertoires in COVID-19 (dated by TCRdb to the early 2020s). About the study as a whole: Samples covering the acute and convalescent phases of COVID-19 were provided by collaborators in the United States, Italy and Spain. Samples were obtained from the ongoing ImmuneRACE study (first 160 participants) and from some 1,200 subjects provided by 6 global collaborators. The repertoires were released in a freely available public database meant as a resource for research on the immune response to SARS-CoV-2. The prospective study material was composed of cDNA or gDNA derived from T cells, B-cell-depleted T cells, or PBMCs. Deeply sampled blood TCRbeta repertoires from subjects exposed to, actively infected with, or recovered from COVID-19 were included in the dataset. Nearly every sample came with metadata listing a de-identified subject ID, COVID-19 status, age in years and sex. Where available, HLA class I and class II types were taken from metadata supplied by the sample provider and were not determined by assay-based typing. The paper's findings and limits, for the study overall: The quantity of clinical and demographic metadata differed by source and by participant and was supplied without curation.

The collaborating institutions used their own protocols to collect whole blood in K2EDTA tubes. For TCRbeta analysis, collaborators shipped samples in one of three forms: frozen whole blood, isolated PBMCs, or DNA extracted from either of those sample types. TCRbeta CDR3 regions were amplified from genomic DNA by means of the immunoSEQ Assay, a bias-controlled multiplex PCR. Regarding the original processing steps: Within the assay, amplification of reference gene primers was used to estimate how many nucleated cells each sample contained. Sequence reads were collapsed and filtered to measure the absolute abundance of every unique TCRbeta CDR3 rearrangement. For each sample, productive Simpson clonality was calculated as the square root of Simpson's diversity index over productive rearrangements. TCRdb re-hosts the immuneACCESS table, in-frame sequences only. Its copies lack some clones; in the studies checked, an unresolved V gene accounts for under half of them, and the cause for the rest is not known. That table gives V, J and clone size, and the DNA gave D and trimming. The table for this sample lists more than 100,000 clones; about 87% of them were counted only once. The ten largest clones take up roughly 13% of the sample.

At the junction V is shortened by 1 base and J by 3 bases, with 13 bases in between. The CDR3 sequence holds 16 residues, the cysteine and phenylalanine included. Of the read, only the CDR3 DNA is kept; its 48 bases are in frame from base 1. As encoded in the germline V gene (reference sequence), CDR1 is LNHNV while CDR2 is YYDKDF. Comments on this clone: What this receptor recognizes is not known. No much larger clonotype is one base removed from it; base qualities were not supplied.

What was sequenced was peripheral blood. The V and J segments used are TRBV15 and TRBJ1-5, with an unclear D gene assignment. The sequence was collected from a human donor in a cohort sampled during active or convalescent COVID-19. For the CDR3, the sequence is CATSRGVVQSNQPQHF. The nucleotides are TGTGCCACCAGCAGAGGTGTCGTGCAGTCCAATCAGCCCCAGCATTTT. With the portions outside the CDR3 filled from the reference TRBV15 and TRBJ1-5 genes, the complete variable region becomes DAMVIQNPRYQVTQFGKPVTLSCSQTLNHNVMYWYQQKSSQAPKLLFHYYDKDFNNEADTPDNFQSRRPNTSFCFLDIRSPGLGDTAMYLCATSRGVVQSNQPQHFGDGTRLSIL.